The 20 T cell receptor beta chains below were found in one sample sequenced in a study of T cell repertoires in cytomegalovirus infection. These receptors are not linked to any known antigen. TCRdb re-derived calls from the reads in MiXCR, one entry per CDR3 protein. The data contain approximately 390,000 distinct CDR3 sequences, nearly 35% of them seen just once; the ten biggest clones take up around an eighth. Sample: cultured PBMCs, taken from culture after CMV antigen stimulation. These receptors all come from a human donor in good health (CMV status not recorded). Some clones in this sample may be carry-over from other donors' samples.

This chain uses TRBV7-2 with TRBJ1-4; a possible D gene is TRBD1 (5 bases). CDR3 length: 14 amino acids. Deletions cut 8 bases from V and 0 bases from J, with 10 bases between. Germline lookup yields CDR1 SGHTA and CDR2 FQGNSA. The CDR3 is CASSRGPTNEKLFF. Written as DNA, the CDR3 is TGTGCCAGCTCCCGGGGCCCAACTAATGAAAAACTGTTTTTT.

The chain carries TRBV27 and TRBJ2-7; TRBD2 agrees at 9 bases. The ends lost 6 bases at V and 4 bases at J; junction bases unmatched: 13. CDR1 is MNHEY, CDR2 SMNVEV, per germline (reference sequence). The CDR3 runs 16 residues. The CDR3 loop reads CASRNRVAGVFYEQYV. The CDR3 nucleotides read TGTGCCAGCAGGAATCGGGTAGCGGGAGTGTTTTACGAGCAGTACGTC.

There are a few counts of this clonotype. The chain joins TRBV27 to TRBJ2-1; D is undetermined. The germline V gene has CDR1 MNHEY and CDR2 SMNVEV (reference sequence). The CDR3 has 15 amino acids. V dropped 6 bases and J dropped 2 bases, with 14 bases sitting between them. The CDR3 region is CASRERGVPYNEQFF. CDR3 bases: TGTGCCAGCAGGGAGCGAGGAGTCCCCTACAATGAGCAGTTCTTC.

The chain employs TRBV7-2 and TRBJ2-5; 8 bases align to TRBD1. CDR1 and CDR2 (germline): SGHTA, FQGNSA. Losses at the gene ends were 0 bases for V and 5 bases for J; bases not matched to a gene: 8. The CDR3 is 16 amino acids. This CDR3 is CASSLAAAGGGETQYF. The CDR3 DNA reads as TGTGCCAGCAGCTTAGCGGCCGCAGGGGGCGGGGAGACCCAGTACTTC.

This clonotype appeared a few times. V usage is TRBV6-6 and J usage is TRBJ1-1; D is undetermined. This CDR3 comprises 15 residues. The ends were cut back, 0 bases at V and 6 bases at J, with 14 bases in the middle. Germline loops: CDR1 MNHNY, CDR2 SVGAGI (reference sequence). In nucleotides, the CDR3 is TGTGCCAGCAGTTACTCGAATTTGGGCGTCGCTGAAGCTTTCTTT. Residues: CASSYSNLGVAEAFF.

The CDR3 region has the DNA TGCAGGGGGGGGGGGAAGGGAACTGAGCAGTTCTTC. It codes for CRGGGKGTEQFF. The chain uses TRBV29-1 and TRBJ2-1, with 7 bases identical to TRBD2. The CDR3 has 12 residues. Germline V gives CDR1 SQVTM, CDR2 ANQGSEA.

The chain recombines TRBV29-1 with TRBJ2-1, with D perhaps matching TRBD1 or TRBD2 (5 bases each). V was cut by 4 bases and J by 1 base, with 14 bases left in between. Germline CDR1 and CDR2: SQVTM and ANQGSEA. The CDR3 totals 15 residues. The CDR3 is CSVVEGSSSYNEQFF. The CDR3 nucleotides are TGCAGCGTTGTTGAGGGGTCCTCTTCCTACAATGAGCAGTTCTTC.

CDR3 loop: CASSQDSAGPYYEQFF. CDR3 DNA: TGCGCCAGCAGCCAAGATTCTGCGGGACCCTATTATGAGCAGTTCTTC. The rearrangement joins TRBV4-1 to TRBJ2-1; maybe TRBD2 (6 bases). The V and J ends lost 0 bases and 8 bases respectively, with 17 bases between them. The CDR3 runs to 16 residues. CDR1 and CDR2 (germline): MGHRA, YSYEKL.

This clonotype was observed a handful of times. The chain carries TRBV4-1 and TRBJ2-3; D not resolved. The CDR3 contains 13 residues. With 2 bases removed from V and 3 bases from J, the gap between germline ends came to 6 bases. Germline V gene lookup returns CDR1 MGHRA and CDR2 YSYEKL. CDR3 sequence: CASSQLGTDTQYF. The CDR3 DNA is TGCGCCAGCAGCCAACTGGGTACAGATACGCAGTATTTT.

The chain has TRBV20-1 and TRBJ2-1, with D perhaps matching TRBD2 (7 bases). The CDR3 contains 14 residues. Germline V lookup: CDR1 DFQATT, CDR2 SNEGSKA (reference sequence). The V gene lost 6 bases and the J gene lost 5 bases, with 17 bases spanning the gap. The CDR3 spells CSALGASGDNEQFF. The DNA for the CDR3 is TGCAGTGCCTTGGGGGCTAGCGGAGACAATGAGCAGTTCTTC.

J is TRBJ1-2 and V is TRBV29-1, with unresolved D. Germline CDR1 reads SQVTM; CDR2 reads ANQGSEA. This CDR3 has 12 residues. Deletions cut 0 bases from V and 4 bases from J, with 6 bases between. This CDR3 is CSVEDSSYGYTF. The CDR3, as DNA: TGCAGCGTTGAAGACAGCTCCTATGGCTACACCTTC.

V and J are TRBV7-9 and TRBJ2-7, with TRBD2 identical over 13 bases. Trimming removed 5 bases from V and 3 bases from J; junction bases left unmatched: 7. From germline, CDR1 is SEHNR and CDR2 FQNEAQ (reference sequence). The CDR3 totals 16 residues. The CDR3 bases are TGTGCCAGCAGCCCCGGACTAGCGGGAGTTCTCTACGAGCAGTACGTC. It codes for CASSPGLAGVLYEQYV.

The gene calls are TRBV14 and TRBJ1-4, with no clear D. The germline V gene has CDR1 SGHDN and CDR2 FVKESK. The CDR3 extends over 12 amino acids. With 1 base removed from V and 16 bases from J, the gap between germline ends came to 13 bases. The CDR3 loop reads CASSQVEEMRFF. The CDR3 DNA reads as TGTGCCAGCAGCCAAGTGGAGGAAATGCGGTTTTTT.

The chain employs TRBV7-2 and TRBJ1-2, with TRBD1 matching over 7 bases. The CDR3 loop spans 16 amino acids. Unmatched junction bases numbered 9, after V lost 5 bases and J lost 0 bases. CDR1 is SGHTA, CDR2 FQGNSA, per germline. As DNA, the CDR3 is TGTGCCAGCAGCCTACCAGGAACAGGGGCTAACTATGGCTACACCTTC. Translating gives CASSLPGTGANYGYTF.

The chain employs TRBV12-3 or TRBV12-4 and TRBJ2-3; TRBD2 is a possible D gene (5 bases). Trimming removed 1 base at V and 2 bases at J, with 10 bases between. The CDR3 runs to 15 residues. The CDR3 loop is CASSLGQDFTDTQYF. DNA of the CDR3: TGTGCCAGCAGTTTAGGGCAGGACTTCACAGATACGCAGTATTTT.

V gene TRBV7-2 combines with J gene TRBJ1-2, with TRBD1 matching 9 bases. The CDR3 is 15 residues long. Per germline, CDR1 SGHTA and CDR2 FQGNSA. Trimming cost V 2 bases and J 3 bases; bases outside gene matches: 4. The DNA for the CDR3 is TGTGCCAGCAGCTTAACTAGGACAGGGGACTATGGCTACACCTTC. The encoded protein is CASSLTRTGDYGYTF.

Many counts were recorded for this clonotype. The chain recombines TRBV7-2 with TRBJ2-1; 8 bases agree with TRBD1. CDR3 length: 12 residues. V lost 5 bases, J lost 10 bases, and 4 bases stayed unmatched. The germline gives CDR1 SGHTA, CDR2 FQGNSA. This CDR3 is CASSRTGFEQFF. CDR3 DNA sequence: TGTGCCAGCAGCCGGACAGGGTTCGAGCAGTTCTTC.

This chain joins TRBV4-3 and TRBJ2-7, with D perhaps matching TRBD2 (6 bases). Trimming cost V 0 bases and J 7 bases, with 10 bases left between them. CDR3 length equals 13 residues. From germline, CDR1 is LGHNA and CDR2 YSLEER. In DNA, the CDR3 is TGCGCCAGCAGCCAAGAGGGGACTTGGGAGCAGTACTTC. Translation: CASSQEGTWEQYF.

The chain combines TRBV30 with TRBJ1-1; possible D gene TRBD1, 6 bases. The CDR3 consists of 12 residues. Trimming took off 8 bases at V and 2 bases at J, with 12 bases between the two ends. Germline V gives CDR1 GTSNPN, CDR2 SVGIG (reference sequence). The CDR3: CAGDIGNTEAFF. In DNA form, the CDR3 reads TGTGCCGGGGACATTGGAAACACTGAAGCTTTCTTT.

The rearrangement links TRBV11-2 to TRBJ2-3, with 10 bases lining up with TRBD2. Germline CDR1 reads SGHAT; CDR2 reads FQNNGV. V was pared by 1 base and J by 4 bases, with 11 bases of the junction left unmatched. The CDR3 is made up of 18 amino acids. The CDR3 sequence: CASSLGVLAGAQADTQYF. The CDR3 region has the DNA TGTGCCAGCAGCTTAGGGGTTCTAGCGGGAGCCCAGGCAGATACGCAGTATTTT.